The following is a T cell receptor (beta chain) sequence with its context. The data belong to a study of blood T cell repertoires in COVID-19. Looking at the study overall: Collection of acute and convalescent COVID-19 samples took place in the United States, Italy and Spain. T cells, B-cell-depleted T cells, or PBMCs provided the cDNA or gDNA that served as material.

In the study's own analysis: Amplification from reference gene primers served as the basis for estimated nucleated cell counts. TCRdb keeps only in-frame clones here, not all; method: immunoSEQ multiplex PCR. V and J calls and clone size are those listed in that table; D and trimming were worked out from the DNA. This table holds roughly 300,000 clones, 80% to 90% found once. Seattle researchers signed up patients amid active infection and tracked them longitudinally. The CDR3 has 15 residues. Trimming took off 4 bases at V and 0 bases at J, with 10 bases between the two ends. In germline, CDR1 is KGHSH, CDR2 LQKENI.

The specimen was peripheral blood. This chain joins TRBV18 and TRBJ1-5, with D possibly being TRBD1 (5 bases). This receptor was obtained from a woman younger than 45 with COVID-19, enrolled during active disease. The DNA of the CDR3 is TGTGCCAGCTCACGGCAAGGGGATAGCAATCAGCCCCAGCATTTT. Encoded protein: CASSRQGDSNQPQHF.